The present T cell receptor (beta chain) was sequenced within a study of blood T cell repertoires in COVID-19. The overall study: Spain, Italy and the United States supplied samples that represented acute and convalescent COVID-19. T cells, B-cell-depleted T cells, or PBMCs supplied cDNA or gDNA.

As handled by the study authors: Estimation of nucleated cell counts relied on the amplification of reference gene primers. The repertoire was sequenced with immunoSEQ multiplex PCR; TCRdb's copy has only in-frame clones and lacks some. Clone size and the V and J calls come from that table; the DNA yielded D and trimming. The sample lists approximately 44,000 clones, about nine tenths occurring once. Per germline, CDR1 KGHSH and CDR2 LQKENI. Trimming removed 4 bases at V and 3 bases at J, with 18 bases between. The CDR3 totals 16 residues. This receptor was obtained from a man in his fifties or sixties with active COVID-19. The J gene is TRBJ1-2, the V gene TRBV18; a weak D match, TRBD1 (5 bases). Sequences were obtained from peripheral blood. This chain's CDR3 is CASSLAGRPLDYGYTF. CDR3 in DNA: TGTGCCAGCTCACTGGCGGGACGGCCACTTGACTATGGCTACACCTTC. Combining the CDR3 with reference TRBV18 and TRBJ1-2 gives the whole variable domain NAGVMQNPRHLVRRRGQEARLRCSPMKGHSHVYWYRQLPEEGLKFMVYLQKENIIDESGMPKERFSAEFPKEGPSILRIQQVVRGDSAAYFCASSLAGRPLDYGYTFGSGTRLTVV.